This T cell receptor (beta chain) was sequenced during a study of lymphopenia after photon versus proton radiotherapy. This CDR3 has 14 amino acids. The V segment lost 6 bases and the J segment 5 bases; nucleotides outside the gene matches: 5. Germline CDR1 reads LNHDA; CDR2 reads SQIVND (reference sequence). The method was immunoSEQ multiplex PCR; TCRdb's version includes in-frame clones alone and lacks a portion of them. The sample carries approximately 150,000 clones, around 85% recorded once. The chain combines TRBV19 with TRBJ1-4; 8 bases are a match to TRBD1. The sample consisted of peripheral blood, taken from a patient treated with photon-based radiotherapy. This receptor was identified in a man aged 50-60 years with gastric cancer. This CDR3 reads CASRVDRGNEKLFF. CDR3 DNA: TGTGCCAGTAGAGTCGACAGGGGCAATGAAAAACTGTTTTTT.